This TCR beta chain was captured in a study of blood T cells in healthy people across ages. General study points: Naive and antigen-experienced cells were not separated, limiting conclusive comparison. In these data, TCR beta diversity tracked strongly with naive T cell percentage.

A sample-barcoded 5' primer and a J-beta primer mix were used in a second PCR of roughly 7 to 11 cycles. Every cDNA molecule carried a tag from a template-switch adaptor bearing 12 random nucleotides. Via MiXCR, TCRdb re-called the 5' RACE reads, giving one row per CDR3 protein. The repertoire holds 1.5 million to 2 million distinct CDR3 sequences, around 50% seen once, with roughly 2% in the top ten. Samples each had at least 5.5 micrograms of total RNA extracted. The CDR3 spans 15 residues. V dropped 5 bases and J dropped 4 bases, with 17 bases sitting between them. Germline assignment: CDR1 SGHAT and CDR2 FQNNGV. This clonotype was seen a handful of times. Antigen specificity is unknown.

The sequence was collected from a woman in her 40s in good health. Specimen: blood. V gene TRBV11-2 combines with J gene TRBJ2-5, with TRBD1 as a possible D gene (5 bases). This chain's CDR3 is CASSTWTSMIETQYF. The CDR3 DNA reads as TGTGCCAGCAGCACATGGACATCGATGATAGAGACCCAGTACTTC.